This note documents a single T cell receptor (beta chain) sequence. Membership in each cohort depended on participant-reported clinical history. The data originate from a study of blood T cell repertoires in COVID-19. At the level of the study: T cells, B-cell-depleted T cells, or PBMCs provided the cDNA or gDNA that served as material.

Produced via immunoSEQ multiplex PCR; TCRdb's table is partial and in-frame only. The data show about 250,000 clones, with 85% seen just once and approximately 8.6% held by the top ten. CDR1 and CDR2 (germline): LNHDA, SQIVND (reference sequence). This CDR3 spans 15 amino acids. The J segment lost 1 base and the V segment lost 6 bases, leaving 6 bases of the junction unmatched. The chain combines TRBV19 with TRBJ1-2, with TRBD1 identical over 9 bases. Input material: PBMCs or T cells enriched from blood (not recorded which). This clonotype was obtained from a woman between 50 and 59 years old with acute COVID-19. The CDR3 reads CASSKLTGGNYGYTF. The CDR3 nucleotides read TGTGCCAGTAGCAAGTTGACAGGGGGTAACTATGGCTACACCTTC. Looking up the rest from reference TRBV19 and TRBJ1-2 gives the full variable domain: DGGITQSPKYLFRKEGQNVTLSCEQNLNHDAMYWYRQDPGQGLRLIYYSQIVNDFQKGDIAEGYSVSREKKESFPLTVTSAQKNPTAFYLCASSKLTGGNYGYTFGSGTRLTVV.